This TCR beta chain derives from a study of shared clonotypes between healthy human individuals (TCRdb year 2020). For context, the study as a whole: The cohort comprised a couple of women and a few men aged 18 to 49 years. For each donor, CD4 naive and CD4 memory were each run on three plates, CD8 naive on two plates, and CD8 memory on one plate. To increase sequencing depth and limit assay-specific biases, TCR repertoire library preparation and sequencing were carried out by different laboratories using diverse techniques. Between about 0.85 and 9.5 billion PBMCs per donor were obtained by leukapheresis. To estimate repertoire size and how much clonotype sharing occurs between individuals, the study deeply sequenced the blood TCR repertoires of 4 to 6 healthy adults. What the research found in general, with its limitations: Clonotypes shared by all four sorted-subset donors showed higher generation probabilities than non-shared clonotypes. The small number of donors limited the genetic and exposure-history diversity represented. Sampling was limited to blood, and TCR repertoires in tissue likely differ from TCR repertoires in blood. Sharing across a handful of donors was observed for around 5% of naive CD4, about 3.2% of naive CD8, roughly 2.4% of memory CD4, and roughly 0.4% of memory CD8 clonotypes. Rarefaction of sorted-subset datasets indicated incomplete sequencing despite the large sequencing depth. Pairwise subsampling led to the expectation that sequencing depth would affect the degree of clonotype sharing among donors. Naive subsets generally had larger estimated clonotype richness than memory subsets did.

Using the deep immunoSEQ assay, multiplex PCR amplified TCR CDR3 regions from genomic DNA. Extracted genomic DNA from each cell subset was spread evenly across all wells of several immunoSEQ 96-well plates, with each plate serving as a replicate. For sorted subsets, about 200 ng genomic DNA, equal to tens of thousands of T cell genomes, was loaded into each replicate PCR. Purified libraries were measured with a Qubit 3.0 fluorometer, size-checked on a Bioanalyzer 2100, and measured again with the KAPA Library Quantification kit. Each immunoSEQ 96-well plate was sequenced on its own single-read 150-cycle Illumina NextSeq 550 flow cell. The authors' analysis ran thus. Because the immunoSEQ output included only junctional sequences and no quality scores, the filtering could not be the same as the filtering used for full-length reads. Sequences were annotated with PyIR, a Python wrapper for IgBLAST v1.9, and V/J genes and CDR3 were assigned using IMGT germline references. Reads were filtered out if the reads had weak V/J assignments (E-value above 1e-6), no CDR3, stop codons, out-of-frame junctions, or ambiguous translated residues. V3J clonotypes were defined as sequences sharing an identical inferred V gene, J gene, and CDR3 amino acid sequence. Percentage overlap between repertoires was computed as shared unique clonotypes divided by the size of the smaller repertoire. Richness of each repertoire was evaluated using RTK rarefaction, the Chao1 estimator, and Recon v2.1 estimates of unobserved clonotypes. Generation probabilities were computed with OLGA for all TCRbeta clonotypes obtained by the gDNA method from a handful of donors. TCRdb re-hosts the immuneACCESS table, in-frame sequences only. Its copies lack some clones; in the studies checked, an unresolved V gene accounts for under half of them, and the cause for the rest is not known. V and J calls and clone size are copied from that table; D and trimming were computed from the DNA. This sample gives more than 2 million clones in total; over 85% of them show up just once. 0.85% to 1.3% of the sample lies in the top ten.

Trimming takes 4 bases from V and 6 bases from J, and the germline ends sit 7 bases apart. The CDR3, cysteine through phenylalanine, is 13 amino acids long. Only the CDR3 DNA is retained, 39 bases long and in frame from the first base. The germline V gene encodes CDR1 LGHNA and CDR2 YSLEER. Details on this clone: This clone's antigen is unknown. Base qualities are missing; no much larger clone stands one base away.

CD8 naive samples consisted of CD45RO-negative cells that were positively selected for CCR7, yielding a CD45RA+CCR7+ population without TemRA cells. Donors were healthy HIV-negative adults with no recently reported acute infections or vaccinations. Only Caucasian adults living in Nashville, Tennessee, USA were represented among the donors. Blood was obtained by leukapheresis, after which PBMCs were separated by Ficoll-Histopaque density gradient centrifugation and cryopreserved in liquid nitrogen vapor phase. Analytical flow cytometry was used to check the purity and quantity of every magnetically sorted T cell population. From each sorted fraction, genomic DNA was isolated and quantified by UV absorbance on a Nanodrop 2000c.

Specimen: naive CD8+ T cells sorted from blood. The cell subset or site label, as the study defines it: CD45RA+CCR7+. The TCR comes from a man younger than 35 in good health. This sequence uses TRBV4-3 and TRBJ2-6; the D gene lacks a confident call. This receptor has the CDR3 CASSPTMANVLTF. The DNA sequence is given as TGCGCCAGCAGCCCTACAATGGCCAACGTCCTGACTTTC.